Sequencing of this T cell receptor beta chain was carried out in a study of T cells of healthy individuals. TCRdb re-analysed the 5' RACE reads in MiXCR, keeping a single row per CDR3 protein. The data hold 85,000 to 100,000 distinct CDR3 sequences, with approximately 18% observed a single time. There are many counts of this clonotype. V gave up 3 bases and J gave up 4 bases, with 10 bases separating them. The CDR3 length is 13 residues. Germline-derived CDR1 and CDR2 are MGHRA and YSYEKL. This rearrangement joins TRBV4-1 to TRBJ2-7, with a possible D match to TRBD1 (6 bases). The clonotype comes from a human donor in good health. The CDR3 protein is CASSHGTGYEQYF. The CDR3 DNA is TGCGCCAGCAGCCACGGAACAGGGTACGAGCAGTACTTC.